Listed here are 20 T cell receptor beta chains from one sample, sequenced in a study of T cell repertoires in cytomegalovirus infection. From the reads, TCRdb called clonotypes with MiXCR, one entry per CDR3 protein. The table has 20,000 to 30,000 distinct CDR3 sequences, 20% to 25% seen once; the top ten hold around 93%. Their antigens are not known. Sequenced material: CD8+ T cells from cultured PBMCs, taken from culture after CMV antigen stimulation. The receptors derive from a human donor in good health (CMV status not recorded). Some clones in this sample may be carry-over from other donors' samples.

This clonotype was detected only a few times. CDR3 bases: TGTGCCAGCAGCCAGGGTGGGGGCATCAACTCCTACAATGAGCAGTTCTTC. Residues: CASSQGGGINSYNEQFF. The chain is built from TRBV3-1 and TRBJ2-1; D is perhaps TRBD1 (6 bases). Trimming left V 3 bases short and J 0 bases short, with 15 bases between. CDR3 length: 17 amino acids. Germline assignment: CDR1 LGHDT and CDR2 YNNKEL (reference sequence).

This clonotype has only a few counts. The J gene is TRBJ2-5, the V gene TRBV5-4, with 7 bases fitting TRBD2. V trimming: 0 bases; J trimming: 5 bases; junction bases outside the gene matches: 4. The germline V gene has CDR1 SGHNT and CDR2 YYREEE (reference sequence). This CDR3 contains 14 residues. The CDR3 DNA sequence: TGTGCCAGCAGCTTGGCCCGGGAGGTGGAGACCCAGTACTTC. This encodes CASSLAREVETQYF.

The chain uses TRBV7-9 and TRBJ2-1; D gene ambiguous. V was cut by 6 bases and J by 10 bases, with 10 bases left in between. Germline CDR1 reads SEHNR; CDR2 reads FQNEAQ (reference sequence). The CDR3 loop spans 11 amino acids. CDR3 sequence reads: CASRAAGEQFF. The CDR3 coding sequence is TGTGCCAGCAGAGCTGCCGGGGAGCAGTTCTTC. Complete variable domain (other parts from reference TRBV7-9 and TRBJ2-1): DTGVSQNPRHKITKRGQNVTFRCDPISEHNRLYWYRQTLGQGPEFLTYFQNEAQLEKSRLLSDRFSAERPKGSFSTLEIQRTEQGDSAMYLCASRAAGEQFFGPGTRLTVL.

The rearrangement uses TRBV7-2 and TRBJ1-6; D unclear. Germline values: CDR1 SGHTA, CDR2 FQGNSA. The CDR3 runs 14 residues. Trimming cost V 5 bases and J 10 bases, with 15 bases left between them. This CDR3 reads CASSLGSFQSPLHF. The CDR3 nucleotides read TGTGCCAGCAGCCTAGGGAGTTTTCAGTCACCCCTCCACTTT.

The chain is built from TRBV4-2 and TRBJ2-6; 8 nucleotides match TRBD2. Germline trimming cut 1 base from V and 0 bases from J; bases unmatched to any gene: 5. Germline V gives CDR1 LGHNA, CDR2 YNFKEQ. The length of the CDR3 is 18 residues. The CDR3 here is CASSQGREGTSGANVLTF. The CDR3 DNA follows: TGTGCCAGCAGCCAAGGCCGGGAGGGAACCTCTGGGGCCAACGTCCTGACTTTC.

The chain couples TRBV6-5 to TRBJ1-1; no reliable D call. The germline CDR1 and CDR2 sequences are MNHEY and SVGAGI. The CDR3 spans 14 residues. V dropped 5 bases and J dropped 1 base, with 11 bases sitting between them. The CDR3 DNA is TGTGCCAGCAGTCGGGGTACCTGGAACACTGAAGCTTTCTTT. Its protein is CASSRGTWNTEAFF.

As concerns this clonotype: A much bigger clone sits one base away, suggesting this may be a read error. The chain links TRBV6-1 to TRBJ1-5; D perhaps matches TRBD1 (5 bases). Germline V gene sequence: CDR1 MNHNS, CDR2 SASEGT. Trimming removed 8 bases from V and 4 bases from J, with 15 bases in between. The CDR3 covers 14 residues. CDR3 sequence (DNA): TGTGCCAGCTCGAACAGGATGGAGAATCAGCCCCAGCATTTT. This translates into CASSNRMENQPQHF.

The V and J genes are TRBV28 and TRBJ2-1; weak D call: TRBD2 (5 bases). The CDR3 loop spans 15 amino acids. Trimming took 3 bases from V and 0 from J, leaving 9 bases between them. The V gene's germline CDR1 is MDHEN and CDR2 SYDVKM. In DNA, the CDR3 is TGTGCCAGCAGTTTGGGAACTAGCTCCTACAATGAGCAGTTCTTC. Translation: CASSLGTSSYNEQFF.

In its sample, this clonotype was seen a few times. The chain joins TRBV28 to TRBJ2-2; no reliable D call. V was pared by 3 bases and J by 5 bases, with 7 bases between. Germline V CDR1 and CDR2: MDHEN, SYDVKM. This CDR3 has 13 residues. CDR3 nucleotides: TGTGCCAGCAGTTTTCGTCTGACCGGGGAGCTGTTTTTT. Translation gives CASSFRLTGELFF.

This clonotype has at least ten counts. The rearrangement joins TRBV7-9 to TRBJ2-7, with a possible D match to TRBD2 (6 bases). Per germline, CDR1 SEHNR and CDR2 FQNEAQ (reference sequence). V lost 1 base and J 3 bases, leaving 10 bases between the germline ends. The CDR3 extends over 14 amino acids. The chain's CDR3 is CASSLGTTIYEQYF. The CDR3 coding sequence is TGTGCCAGCAGCTTAGGGACTACCATCTACGAGCAGTACTTC.

This clonotype has at least ten counts. This rearrangement joins TRBV7-8 to TRBJ1-1; a weak D match, TRBD1 (5 bases). Germline V gives CDR1 SGHVS, CDR2 FQNEAQ. The V and J ends lost 5 bases and 1 base respectively, with 11 bases between them. The CDR3 sequence is 14 residues long. The CDR3 here is CASSPGTPNTEAFF. The CDR3 DNA reads as TGTGCCAGCAGCCCCGGGACGCCGAACACTGAAGCTTTCTTT.

This clonotype was recorded a few times. J is TRBJ2-3 and V is TRBV6-1; the match to TRBD1 covers 7 bases. V was pared by 5 bases and J by 4 bases, with 9 bases of the junction left unmatched. The CDR3 sequence is 15 residues long. Germline V lookup: CDR1 MNHNS, CDR2 SASEGT. The chain's CDR3 is CASSSYRGRADTQYF. The CDR3 DNA follows: TGTGCCAGCAGTTCCTACAGGGGTCGCGCAGATACGCAGTATTTT.

The V call is TRBV5-1, the J call TRBJ1-2; D call uncertain. This CDR3 region has 13 residues. Germline V gene sequence: CDR1 SGHRS, CDR2 YFSETQ. With 8 bases removed from V and 8 bases from J, the gap between germline ends came to 19 bases. The CDR3 DNA is TGCGCCAGTACTCGGGCCTCCCCGGAAGGCTACACCTTC. This sequence encodes CASTRASPEGYTF.

V and J are TRBV7-2 and TRBJ2-3; 7 positions agree with TRBD2. The CDR3 runs 15 residues. Germline V gene lookup returns CDR1 SGHTA and CDR2 FQGNSA. V trimming: 1 base; J trimming: 5 bases; junction bases outside the gene matches: 6. The CDR3 DNA follows: TGTGCCAGCAGCTTAGTGGCGGGGAGGGAAGATACGCAGTATTTT. It yields the protein CASSLVAGREDTQYF.

This clonotype occurred a few times. The rearrangement joins TRBV7-9 to TRBJ2-7, with D perhaps being TRBD1 or TRBD2 (5 bases each). The V end was cut by 7 bases, the J end by 2 bases, with 18 bases between. Looked up from germline, CDR1 is SEHNR and CDR2 is FQNEAQ (reference sequence). CDR3 length: 15 amino acids. This chain's CDR3 is CASTSMRGRTYEQYF. The CDR3 DNA is TGTGCCAGCACCTCCATGAGGGGCAGAACCTACGAGCAGTACTTC.

This clonotype appeared a few times. The chain uses TRBV2 and TRBJ2-7; TRBD1 matches 7 bases. Germline assignment: CDR1 SNHLY and CDR2 FYNNEI. The CDR3 sequence is 15 residues long. The V gene end was trimmed by 7 bases and the J gene end by 3 bases; junction bases not matched to a gene: 12. CDR3 bases: TGTGCCAGCACCTACCGGGACAGACCTGACTACGAGCAGTACTTC. This codes for CASTYRDRPDYEQYF.

This clonotype was recorded many times. This chain connects TRBV5-6 to TRBJ2-3; maybe TRBD1 (5 bases). V was trimmed by 4 bases and J by 7 bases, leaving 16 bases between them. The CDR3 sequence is 14 residues long. Germline CDR1 is SGHDT and CDR2 is YYEEEE. CDR3 bases: TGTGCCAGCAGCCATGTGGACAATCCGAATACGCAGTATTTT. Amino acids: CASSHVDNPNTQYF.

This clonotype came up many times. The chain has TRBV12-3 or TRBV12-4 and TRBJ1-1; TRBD1 matches 8 bases. V was pared by 3 bases and J by 3 bases, with 3 bases of the junction left unmatched. The CDR3 extends over 14 amino acids. The CDR3 spells CASSFPTGDTEAFF. DNA for the CDR3: TGTGCCAGCAGTTTCCCGACAGGGGACACTGAAGCTTTCTTT.

This clonotype was seen a few times. V and J are TRBV6-6 and TRBJ1-5; TRBD1 is a possible D gene (5 bases). V lost 4 bases, J lost 2 bases, and 12 bases lay in between. There are 15 residues in the CDR3. The germline V gene encodes CDR1 MNHNY and CDR2 SVGAGI (reference sequence). The CDR3 region has the DNA TGTGCCAGCAGTTTAGACAGAGATGGCAATCAGCCCCAGCATTTT. Its protein is CASSLDRDGNQPQHF.

In the case of this clonotype: Possible read error: a much larger clone is one base away. This rearrangement joins TRBV2 to TRBJ1-1, with TRBD1 matching over 8 bases. CDR3 size: 15 residues. V lost 6 bases and J lost 0; bases outside the gene matches: 6. Germline V gene lookup returns CDR1 SNHLY and CDR2 FYNNEI. CDR3 DNA sequence: TGTGCCAGCAGACCGAGACAGGGGCTGAACACTGAAGCTTTCTTT. This gives the protein CASRPRQGLNTEAFF.